This T cell receptor beta chain was identified in a study of Ad26.COV2.S vaccination and SARS-CoV-2 variants. Study at large: Trial arm assignment for the donor was COV1001 Ad26.COV2.S.

Details on this clone: Its antigen remains unknown.

Notes on the study in general: The study found similar non-spike TCR breadth in vaccine and placebo recipients. Breadth and depth estimates from TCRs may understate total T cell responses.

Looked up from germline, CDR1 is MNHNY and CDR2 is SVGAGI (reference sequence). This CDR3 is 16 amino acids long. V trimming: 4 bases; J trimming: 5 bases; junction bases outside the gene matches: 9. Repertoires were generated with immunoSEQ multiplex PCR, while TCRdb's copy carries only in-frame clones and drops some. The sample has roughly 420,000 clones, 85% to 90% seen once. Treatment meaning: roughly 18 received Ad26.COV2.S at low or high dose, single or two shots; 5 received placebo; per-sample allocation not given. Sampling took place 63 days after the first vaccine or placebo injection. The sequences come from peripheral blood, collected in a trial of Ad26.COV2.S vaccine versus placebo. J is TRBJ1-4 and V is TRBV6-6, with TRBD1 matching 8 bases. This clonotype was sampled from a person aged 18-65 years who received the Ad26.COV2.S COVID-19 vaccine or a placebo. The CDR3 DNA sequence: TGTGCCAGCAGTTTATCCGGACAGGGCATAAATGAAAAACTGTTTTTT. It specifies CASSLSGQGINEKLFF.